The next 3 T cell receptor beta chains were all read from a single sample in a study of vaccination effects on CD4 cells after COVID-19. Measured with immunoSEQ multiplex PCR; TCRdb has only the in-frame clones, and not every one. In the table there are 42,000 or so clones, roughly 72% of which are singletons. These receptors have no known antigen. Subsequent to a culture period of about ten days, CD4+ T cells were isolated. Subjects were given two BNT162b2 or mRNA-1273 vaccine doses. Sequences were derived from CD4+ T cells from PBMCs cultured without peptide, sampled after COVID-19 vaccination. These receptor sequences come from a human donor who received a COVID-19 vaccine.

This rearrangement joins TRBV6-5 to TRBJ2-7; 8 bases are a match to TRBD1. V trimming: 6 bases; J trimming: 4 bases; junction bases outside the gene matches: 11. This CDR3 has 15 amino acids. Germline CDR1 is MNHEY and CDR2 is SVGAGI. The CDR3 loop reads CASRKGQQGVYEQYF. CDR3 DNA sequence: TGTGCCAGCAGAAAAGGGCAACAGGGGGTTTACGAGCAGTACTTC.

The gene calls are TRBV3-1 (or the pseudogene TRBV3-2) and TRBJ1-5; D is undetermined. Trimming removed 2 bases at V and 4 bases at J, with 9 bases between. The V gene's germline CDR1 is LGHDT and CDR2 YNNKEL (reference sequence). This CDR3 contains 14 residues. This CDR3 reads CASSQRTENQPQHF. The CDR3 DNA sequence: TGTGCCAGCAGCCAACGGACCGAGAATCAGCCCCAGCATTTT.

This rearrangement joins TRBV11-2 to TRBJ2-4; unclear D gene. Per germline, CDR1 SGHAT and CDR2 FQNNGV. The CDR3 runs to 13 residues. Trimming cost V 2 bases and J 4 bases, with 6 bases left between them. The CDR3 DNA is TGTGCCAGCAGCTTAATTAAGAAAAACATTCAGTACTTC. Residues: CASSLIKKNIQYF.